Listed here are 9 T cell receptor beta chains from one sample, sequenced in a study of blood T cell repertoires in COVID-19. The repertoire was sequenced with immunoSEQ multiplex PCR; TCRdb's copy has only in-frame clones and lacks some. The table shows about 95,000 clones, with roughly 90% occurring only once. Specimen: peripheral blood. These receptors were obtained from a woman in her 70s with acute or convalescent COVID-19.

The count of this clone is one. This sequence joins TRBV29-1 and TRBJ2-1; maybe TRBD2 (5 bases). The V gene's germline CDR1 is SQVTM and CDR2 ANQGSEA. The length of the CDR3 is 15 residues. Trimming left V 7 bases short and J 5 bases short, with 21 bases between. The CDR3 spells CSAPPVLALHNEQFF. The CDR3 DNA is TGCAGCGCCCCACCTGTCCTAGCTTTGCACAATGAGCAGTTCTTC.

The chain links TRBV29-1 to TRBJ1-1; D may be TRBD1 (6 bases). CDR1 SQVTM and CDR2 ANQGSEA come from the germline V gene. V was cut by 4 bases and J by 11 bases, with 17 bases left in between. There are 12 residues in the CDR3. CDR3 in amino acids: CSVGDTRRRAFF. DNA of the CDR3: TGCAGCGTTGGGGACACTCGTCGGCGCGCTTTCTTT.

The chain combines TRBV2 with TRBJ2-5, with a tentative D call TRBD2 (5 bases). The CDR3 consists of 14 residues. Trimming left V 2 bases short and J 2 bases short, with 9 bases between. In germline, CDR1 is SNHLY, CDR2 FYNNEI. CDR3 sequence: CASSERRVQETQYF. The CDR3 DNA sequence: TGTGCCAGCAGTGAAAGGCGGGTTCAAGAGACCCAGTACTTC.

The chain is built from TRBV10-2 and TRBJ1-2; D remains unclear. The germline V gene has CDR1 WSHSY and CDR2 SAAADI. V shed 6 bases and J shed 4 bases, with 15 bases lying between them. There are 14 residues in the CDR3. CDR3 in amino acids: CASRETAAGYGYTF. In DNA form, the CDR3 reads TGCGCCAGCAGGGAAACCGCGGCGGGCTATGGCTACACCTTC.

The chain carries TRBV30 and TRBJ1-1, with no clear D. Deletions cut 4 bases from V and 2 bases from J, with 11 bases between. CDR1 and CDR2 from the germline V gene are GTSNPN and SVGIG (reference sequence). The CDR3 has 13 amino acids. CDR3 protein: CAWNKRGNTEAFF. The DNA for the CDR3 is TGTGCCTGGAACAAAAGAGGCAACACTGAAGCTTTCTTT.

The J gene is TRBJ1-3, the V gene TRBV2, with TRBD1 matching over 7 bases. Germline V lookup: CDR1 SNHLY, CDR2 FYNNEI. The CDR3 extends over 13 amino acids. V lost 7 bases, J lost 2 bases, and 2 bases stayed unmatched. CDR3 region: CASIGQAGNTIYF. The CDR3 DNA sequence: TGTGCCAGCATTGGACAGGCTGGAAACACCATATATTTT.

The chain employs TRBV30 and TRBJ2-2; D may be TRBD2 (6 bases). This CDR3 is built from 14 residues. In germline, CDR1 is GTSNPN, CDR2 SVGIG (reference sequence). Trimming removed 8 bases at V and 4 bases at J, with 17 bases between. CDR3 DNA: TGTGCCAGGCGGGGACTCGGAAGCACCGGGGAGCTGTTTTTT. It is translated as CARRGLGSTGELFF.

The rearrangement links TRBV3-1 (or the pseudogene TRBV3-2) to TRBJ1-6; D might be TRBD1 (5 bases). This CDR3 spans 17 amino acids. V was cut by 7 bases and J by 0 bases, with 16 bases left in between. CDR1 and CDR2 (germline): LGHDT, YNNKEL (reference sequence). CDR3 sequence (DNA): TGTGCCAGCATGGGGGGGGTCGGAGGCTCCTATAATTCACCCCTCCACTTT. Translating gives CASMGGVGGSYNSPLHF.

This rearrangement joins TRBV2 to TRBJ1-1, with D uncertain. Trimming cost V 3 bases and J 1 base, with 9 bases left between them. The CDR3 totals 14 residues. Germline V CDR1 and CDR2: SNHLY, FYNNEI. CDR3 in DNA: TGTGCCAGCAGTGAGAGGTCGGGGAACACTGAAGCTTTCTTT. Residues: CASSERSGNTEAFF.